This T cell receptor (beta chain) came from a study of blood T cell repertoires in COVID-19. Across the study: PBMCs, B-cell-depleted T cells, or T cells provided the cDNA or gDNA that made up the material.

The V gene's germline CDR1 is ENHRY and CDR2 SYGVKD. The V and J ends lost 7 bases and 1 base respectively, with 13 bases between them. The CDR3 contains 14 residues. Original handling: Estimates of nucleated cell counts were drawn from the amplification of reference gene primers. Generated by immunoSEQ multiplex PCR, the TCRdb table keeps only in-frame clones and is missing some. V and J calls and clone size come straight from that table; D and trimming were deduced from the DNA. The table has tens of thousands of clones, under 85% seen once. This chain joins TRBV10-3 and TRBJ2-5; tentatively, D is TRBD1 (6 bases). This clonotype originated in a man aged 80 or over with acute or convalescent COVID-19. The material sequenced was peripheral blood. CDR3: CAINPGAPQETQYF. The CDR3 coding sequence is TGTGCCATCAACCCAGGGGCCCCCCAAGAGACCCAGTACTTC.